The entry below describes one T cell receptor (beta chain). The sample belongs to a study of control samples from healthy donors and cancer patients. The method was immunoSEQ multiplex PCR; TCRdb's version includes in-frame clones alone and lacks a portion of them. Here the sample spans around 170,000 clones, about 92% being singletons. The sequenced sample was blood. This clonotype was obtained from a young man in good health.

The chain's CDR3 is CASSILGQVGSGANVLTF. The DNA for the CDR3 is TGTGCCAGTAGTATTTTGGGGCAGGTCGGCTCTGGGGCCAACGTCCTGACTTTC. The chain has TRBV19 and TRBJ2-6; a possible D gene is TRBD1 (5 bases). V dropped 3 bases and J dropped 0 bases, with 15 bases sitting between them. The CDR3 totals 18 residues. CDR1 LNHDA and CDR2 SQIVND come from the germline V gene (reference sequence).